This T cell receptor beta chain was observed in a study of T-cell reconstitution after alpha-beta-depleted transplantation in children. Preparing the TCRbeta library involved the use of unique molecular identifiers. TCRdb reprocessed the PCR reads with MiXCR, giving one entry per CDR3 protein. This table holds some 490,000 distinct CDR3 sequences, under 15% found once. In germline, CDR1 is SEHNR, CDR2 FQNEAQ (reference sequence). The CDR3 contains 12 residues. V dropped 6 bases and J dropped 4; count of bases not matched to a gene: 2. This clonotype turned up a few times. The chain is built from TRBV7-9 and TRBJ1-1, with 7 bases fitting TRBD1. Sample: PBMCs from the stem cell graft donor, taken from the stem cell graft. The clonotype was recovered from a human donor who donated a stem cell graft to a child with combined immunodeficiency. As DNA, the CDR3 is TGTGCCAGCAGAACAGGGGCCACTGAAGCTTTCTTT. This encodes CASRTGATEAFF.